The rows below give T cell receptor beta chains drawn from one sample of a study of shared clonotypes between healthy human individuals. The assay was immunoSEQ multiplex PCR, and TCRdb's table has in-frame clones only and misses some. Among about 2.4 million clones listed, approximately 93% were seen once. Sequencing was performed on naive CD4+ T cells from PBMCs. The source is a man between 18 and 35 years old in good health. Some clones in this sample may be carry-over from other donors' samples. Both conserved end residues are part of each CDR3. Each record gives: D gene, V gene, clone size, J gene, CDR3 protein, CDR3 DNA. The D gene is left open where the match is weak. Expanded clones are given a class, and other clones once, few, many or no size at all.

>NA|TRBV5-4|NA|TRBJ1-5
CASSLGGKGNQPQHF
TGTGCCAGCAGCTTGGGGGGGAAAGGCAATCAGCCCCAGCATTTT
>TRBD2|TRBV19|few|TRBJ2-1
CASSVGLAAYNEQFF
TGTGCCAGTAGCGTGGGACTAGCGGCCTACAATGAGCAGTTCTTC
>TRBD1|TRBV5-1|NA|TRBJ2-2
CASSWTGSHGELFF
TGCGCCAGCAGCTGGACAGGGTCCCACGGGGAGCTGTTTTTT
>NA|TRBV5-1|NA|TRBJ2-1
CASSLRGGLGYNEQFF
TGCGCCAGCAGCTTGCGCGGCGGGCTTGGCTACAATGAGCAGTTCTTC
>NA|TRBV6-5|NA|TRBJ2-5
CASSYPGSQETQYF
TGTGCCAGCAGTTATCCCGGGAGTCAAGAGACCCAGTACTTC
>NA|TRBV5-1|NA|TRBJ2-3
CASSPGQWATDTQYF
TGCGCCAGCAGCCCCGGACAATGGGCCACAGATACGCAGTATTTT
>NA|TRBV5-1|NA|TRBJ2-3
CASSPNRPSSSSSTDTQYF
TGCGCCAGCAGTCCAAATCGGCCCTCCTCCTCCTCTAGCACAGATACGCAGTATTTT
>NA|TRBV9|NA|TRBJ2-7
CASSLQETGYEQYF
TGTGCCAGCAGCCTTCAGGAGACTGGCTACGAGCAGTACTTC
>NA|TRBV30|few|TRBJ1-5
CAWNLGSNQPQHF
TGTGCCTGGAACCTGGGGAGCAATCAGCCCCAGCATTTT
>TRBD1|TRBV5-1|NA|TRBJ2-2
CASNGQGVTGELFF
TGCGCCAGCAATGGACAGGGGGTTACCGGGGAGCTGTTTTTT
>NA|TRBV5-1|NA|TRBJ2-7
CASSHPRGDEQYF
TGCGCCAGCAGCCACCCCAGGGGGGACGAGCAGTACTTC
>NA|TRBV6-5|NA|TRBJ1-2
CASWGRGQNYGYTF
TGTGCCAGCTGGGGTAGAGGACAGAACTATGGCTACACCTTC
>NA|TRBV28|once|TRBJ1-4
CASSGTGEKLFF
TGTGCCAGCAGTGGCACAGGAGAAAAACTGTTTTTT
>TRBD1|TRBV5-7|NA|TRBJ1-5
CASSPRDRRNQPQHF
TGTGCCAGCAGCCCCCGGGACAGGCGCAATCAGCCCCAGCATTTT
>NA|TRBV7-6|NA|TRBJ2-1
CASSLGPAGYNEQFF
TGTGCCAGCAGCTTAGGTCCAGCGGGTTACAATGAGCAGTTCTTC